This T cell receptor beta chain was documented in a study of blood T cell repertoires in COVID-19 (dated by TCRdb to 2018 to 2020). In terms of the full investigation: Samples covering the acute and convalescent phases of COVID-19 were provided by collaborators in the United States, Italy and Spain. Samples came from the ongoing ImmuneRACE study (first 160 participants) plus 1,254 subjects from 6 global collaborators. The material from the prospective study consisted of cDNA or gDNA derived from T cells, B-cell-depleted T cells, or PBMCs. The dataset comprised deeply sampled blood TCRbeta repertoires from subjects exposed to, actively infected with, or recovered from COVID-19. The repertoires were released in a freely available public database intended as a resource for research on the immune response to SARS-CoV-2. Sample metadata almost always included a de-identified subject ID, COVID-19 status, age in years and sex. Where HLA class I and class II types were available, the types were taken from metadata supplied by the sample provider, not from assay-based typing. Beyond this particular receptor, the publication reports: The amount of clinical and demographic metadata varied by source and participant and was provided uncurated.

TCRbeta CDR3 regions were amplified from genomic DNA by means of the immunoSEQ Assay, a bias-controlled multiplex PCR. The source study handled its data this way. Within the assay, amplification of reference gene primers was used to estimate how many nucleated cells each sample contained. To quantify the absolute abundance of each unique TCRbeta CDR3 rearrangement, sequence reads were collapsed and filtered. For each sample, productive Simpson clonality was calculated as the square root of Simpson's diversity index across productive rearrangements. The table was pulled from immuneACCESS by TCRdb, which kept in-frame rearrangements only. Such tables lose some clones; where checked, under half of the loss comes from unresolved V genes, and the rest has no known cause. The V and J calls and clone size are taken from that table; D and trimming were inferred from the DNA. The sample records about 240,000 clones, about four fifths of which are singletons. The ten largest make up roughly 8% of the sample.

In Seattle, one collaborating source enrolled patients while the infection was active and tracked those patients longitudinally over the course of disease. Each collaborating institution followed its own protocols to collect whole blood in K2EDTA tubes. Collaborator samples were shipped for TCRbeta analysis as frozen whole blood, isolated PBMCs, or DNA extracted from either sample type. Comment on this clone: The target of this receptor is not known. Per-base quality was not reported, and no clone a single base away is much larger than it.

Material: peripheral blood. The clonotype was recovered from a woman of 80 years or more with COVID-19, enrolled during active disease.

The nucleotides are TGTGCCAGCAGCCATACAGGGGCCTACGAGCAGTACTTC. It specifies CASSHTGAYEQYF. This chain is built from TRBV3-1 (or the pseudogene TRBV3-2) and TRBJ2-7, and 7 junctional nucleotides match TRBD1. The V end gives up 3 bases and the J end 2 bases, leaving 1 base in the junction not matched to a gene. The germline V gene (reference sequence) sets CDR1 to LGHDT and CDR2 to YNNKEL. Measured from the cysteine to the phenylalanine, the CDR3 is 13 residues long. Only the CDR3 DNA is retained, 39 bases long and in frame from the first base.